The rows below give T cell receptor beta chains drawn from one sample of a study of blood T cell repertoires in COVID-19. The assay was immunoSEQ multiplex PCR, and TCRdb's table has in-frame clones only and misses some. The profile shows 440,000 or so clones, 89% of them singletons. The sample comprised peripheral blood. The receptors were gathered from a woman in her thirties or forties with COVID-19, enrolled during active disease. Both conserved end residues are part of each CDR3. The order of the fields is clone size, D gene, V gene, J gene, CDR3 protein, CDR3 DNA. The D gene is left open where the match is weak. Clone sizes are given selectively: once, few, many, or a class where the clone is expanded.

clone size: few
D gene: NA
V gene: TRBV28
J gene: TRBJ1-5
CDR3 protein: CASSSGVGRSNQPQHF
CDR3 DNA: TGTGCCAGCAGTTCAGGGGTAGGGCGGAGCAATCAGCCCCAGCATTTT

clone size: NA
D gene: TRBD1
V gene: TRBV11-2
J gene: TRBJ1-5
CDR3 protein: CASSQDRGRVDQPQHF
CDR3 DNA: TGTGCCAGCAGCCAGGACAGGGGGCGAGTGGATCAGCCCCAGCATTTT

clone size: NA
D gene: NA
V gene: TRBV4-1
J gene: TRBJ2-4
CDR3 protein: CASSQESLRAAQGNIQYF
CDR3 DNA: TGCGCCAGCAGCCAAGAAAGTCTGCGGGCAGCCCAAGGAAACATTCAGTACTTC

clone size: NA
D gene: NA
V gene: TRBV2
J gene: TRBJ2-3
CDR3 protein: CASNSDSKLSSTQYF
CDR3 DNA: TGTGCCAGCAATTCGGACAGTAAATTATCCAGTACGCAGTATTTT

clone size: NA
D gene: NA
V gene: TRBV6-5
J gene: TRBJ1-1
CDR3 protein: CASSSNRVGDTEAFF
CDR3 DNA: TGTGCCAGCAGTTCCAACAGGGTAGGGGACACTGAAGCTTTCTTT

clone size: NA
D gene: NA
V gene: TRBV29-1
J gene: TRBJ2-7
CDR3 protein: CSVVRAYEQYF
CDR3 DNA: TGCAGCGTTGTCCGTGCCTACGAGCAGTACTTC

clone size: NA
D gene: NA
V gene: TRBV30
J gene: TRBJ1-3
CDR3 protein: CAYLPSGNTIYF
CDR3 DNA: TGTGCTTACTTGCCCTCTGGAAACACCATATATTTT

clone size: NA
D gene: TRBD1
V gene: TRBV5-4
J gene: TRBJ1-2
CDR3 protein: CASSTGGQGARLSYTF
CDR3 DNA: TGTGCCAGCAGCACAGGAGGACAGGGCGCCCGGTTGAGCTACACCTTC

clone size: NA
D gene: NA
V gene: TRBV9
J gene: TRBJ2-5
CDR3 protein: CASSISGQETQYF
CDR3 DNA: TGTGCCAGCAGCATTAGCGGCCAAGAGACCCAGTACTTC

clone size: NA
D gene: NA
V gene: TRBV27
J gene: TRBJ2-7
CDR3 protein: CASSLIPDPREQYF
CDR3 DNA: TGTGCCAGCAGTCTAATACCCGACCCCAGGGAGCAGTACTTC

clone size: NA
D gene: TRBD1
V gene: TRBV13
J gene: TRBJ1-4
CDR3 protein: CASSTSGQGLNEKLFF
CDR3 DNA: TGTGCCAGCAGCACGTCCGGACAGGGCCTTAATGAAAAACTGTTTTTT

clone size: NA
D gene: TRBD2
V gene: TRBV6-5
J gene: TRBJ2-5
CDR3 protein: CASKVGGSETQYF
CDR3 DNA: TGTGCCAGCAAGGTGGGGGGGAGCGAGACCCAGTACTTC

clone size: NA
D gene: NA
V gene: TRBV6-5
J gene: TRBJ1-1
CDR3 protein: CASVFVLQGGAFF
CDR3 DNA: TGTGCCAGCGTGTTTGTGTTACAGGGTGGAGCTTTCTTT

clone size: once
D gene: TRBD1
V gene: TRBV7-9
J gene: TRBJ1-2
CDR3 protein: CASSLTGTGDLGYTF
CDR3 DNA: TGTGCCAGCAGCTTAACCGGGACAGGGGACCTTGGCTACACCTTC

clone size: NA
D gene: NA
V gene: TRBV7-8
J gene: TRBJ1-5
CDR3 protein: CASSLDRVQPQHF
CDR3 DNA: TGTGCCAGCAGCTTAGACAGGGTCCAGCCCCAGCATTTT

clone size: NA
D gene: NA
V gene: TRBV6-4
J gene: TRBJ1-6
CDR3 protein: CASSGSTGRNSPLHF
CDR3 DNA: TGTGCCAGCAGTGGCTCTACAGGGAGAAATTCACCCCTCCACTTT

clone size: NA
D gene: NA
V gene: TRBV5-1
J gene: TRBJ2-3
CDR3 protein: CASSSHGDTQYF
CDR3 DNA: TGCGCCAGCAGCTCACATGGAGATACGCAGTATTTT

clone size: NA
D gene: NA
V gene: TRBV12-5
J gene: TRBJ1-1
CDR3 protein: CASGWAGAFF
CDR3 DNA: TGTGCTAGTGGTTGGGCGGGAGCTTTCTTT

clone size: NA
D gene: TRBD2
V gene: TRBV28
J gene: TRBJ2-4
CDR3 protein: CASRFPGGDIQYF
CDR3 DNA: TGTGCCAGCAGATTCCCGGGGGGAGACATTCAGTACTTC

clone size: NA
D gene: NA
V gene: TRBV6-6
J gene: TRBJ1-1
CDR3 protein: CASIQGKGHTEAFF
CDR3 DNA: TGTGCCAGCATTCAGGGGAAGGGACACACTGAAGCTTTCTTT

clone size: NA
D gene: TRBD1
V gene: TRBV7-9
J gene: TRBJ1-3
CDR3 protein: CASSSLGQVSGNTIYF
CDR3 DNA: TGTGCCAGCAGCTCCCTTGGACAGGTCTCTGGAAACACCATATATTTT

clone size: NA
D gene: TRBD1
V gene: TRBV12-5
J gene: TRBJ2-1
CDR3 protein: CASGSRGGQGPAYEQFF
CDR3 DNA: TGTGCTAGTGGTTCCCGAGGTGGACAGGGTCCTGCCTATGAGCAGTTCTTC

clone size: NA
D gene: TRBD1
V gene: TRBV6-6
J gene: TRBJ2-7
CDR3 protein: CASSPHKTGGNEQYF
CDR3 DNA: TGTGCCAGCAGTCCTCACAAGACAGGGGGAAACGAGCAGTACTTC

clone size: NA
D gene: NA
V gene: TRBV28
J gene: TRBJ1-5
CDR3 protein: CASMPGSNQPQHF
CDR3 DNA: TGTGCCAGCATGCCAGGTTCTAATCAGCCCCAGCATTTT

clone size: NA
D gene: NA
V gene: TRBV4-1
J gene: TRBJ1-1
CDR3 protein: CASSQVGQGNTEAFF
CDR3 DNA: TGCGCCAGCAGCCAAGTGGGCCAGGGGAACACTGAAGCTTTCTTT

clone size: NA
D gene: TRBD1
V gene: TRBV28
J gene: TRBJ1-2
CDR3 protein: CASSNRGAYGYTF
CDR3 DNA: TGTGCCAGCAGTAACAGGGGGGCCTATGGCTACACCTTC

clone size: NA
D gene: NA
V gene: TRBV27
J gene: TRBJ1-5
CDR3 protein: CASSPRLGEGQPQHF
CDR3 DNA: TGTGCCAGCAGTCCCCGTCTAGGGGAGGGTCAGCCCCAGCATTTT

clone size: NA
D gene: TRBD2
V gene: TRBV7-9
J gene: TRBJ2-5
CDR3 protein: CASSPSGRAETQYF
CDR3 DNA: TGTGCCAGCAGCCCAAGCGGGAGGGCGGAGACCCAGTACTTC

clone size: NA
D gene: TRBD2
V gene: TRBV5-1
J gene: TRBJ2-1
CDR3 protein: CASSLAQLAGGDEQFF
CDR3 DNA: TGCGCCAGCAGCTTGGCCCAACTAGCGGGAGGAGATGAGCAGTTCTTC